This entry lists 25 T cell receptor beta chains sequenced from one sample in a study of blood T cells in healthy people across ages. For the second PCR, which ran for about 6 to 11 cycles, a sample-barcoded 5' primer and a J-beta primer mix were used. Via MiXCR, TCRdb re-called the 5' RACE reads, giving one row per CDR3 protein. The sample holds approximately 940,000 distinct CDR3 sequences; about 48% are singletons and the top ten take 10% to 15%. Sequenced input: blood. The receptors derive from a man aged 25 to 45 in good health.

The chain has TRBV6-2 or TRBV6-3 and TRBJ2-5; TRBD2 aligns across 7 bases. In germline, CDR1 is MNHEY, CDR2 SVGEGT. Trimming removed 7 bases from V and 11 bases from J; junction bases left unmatched: 10. The CDR3 extends over 12 amino acids. The CDR3 DNA reads TGTGCCAGCACGCCCCCGGGGGGAGAGCAGTACTTC. This encodes CASTPPGGEQYF.

The V gene is TRBV5-1, the J gene TRBJ1-4; 8 bases are a match to TRBD1. CDR3 length: 16 residues. Germline CDR1 reads SGHRS; CDR2 reads YFSETQ. V shed 3 bases and J 3 bases; nucleotides not matched to a gene: 7. The CDR3 nucleotides are TGCGCCAGCAGCTCGGAGACAGGGGACCCTAATGAAAAACTGTTTTTT. Its translation is CASSSETGDPNEKLFF.

This clonotype was detected a few times. The chain combines TRBV18 with TRBJ2-4; 9 nucleotides align to TRBD1. The J call may not be correct, given that the DNA end is closer to TRBJ2-7. Germline CDR1 KGHSH, CDR2 LQKENI. The CDR3 length is 14 residues. CDR3: CASSPGQGGNEQYF. The CDR3 coding sequence is TGTGCCAGCTCACCGGGACAGGGTGGAAACGAGCAGTACTTC.

This chain links TRBV29-1 with TRBJ1-2; D unresolved. V was clipped by 5 bases and J by 0 bases, with 10 bases between them. This CDR3 has 13 amino acids. Germline CDR1 reads SQVTM; CDR2 reads ANQGSEA. This CDR3 reads CSVNRNTNYGYTF. In DNA form, the CDR3 reads TGCAGCGTTAACAGAAACACTAACTATGGCTACACCTTC.

The rearrangement links TRBV12-3 or TRBV12-4 to TRBJ2-5; D perhaps matches TRBD1 (5 bases). The DNA end is a closer match to TRBJ2-7, so the J assignment may be wrong. This CDR3 comprises 14 residues. DNA of the CDR3: TGTGCCAGCAGTTTCCAGGGTACGGCGTACGAGCAGTACTTC. It yields the protein CASSFQGTAYEQYF.

The V and J genes are TRBV20-1 and TRBJ2-2; D unresolved. With 3 bases removed from V and 2 bases from J, the gap between germline ends came to 10 bases. The CDR3 runs to 14 residues. The germline V gene encodes CDR1 DFQATT and CDR2 SNEGSKA (reference sequence). Here the CDR3 reads CSASKRSNTGELFF. The CDR3 nucleotides read TGCAGTGCTAGTAAGCGCAGTAACACCGGGGAGCTGTTTTTT.

The chain uses TRBV4-2 and TRBJ2-7; 7 bases are a match to TRBD1. The CDR3 extends over 18 amino acids. With 5 bases clipped from V and 2 bases from J, the junction kept 18 bases outside the gene matches. Germline lookup yields CDR1 LGHNA and CDR2 YNFKEQ. The CDR3 protein is CASSSLKADRVVAYEQYF. Written as DNA, the CDR3 is TGTGCCAGCAGCTCCCTAAAAGCTGACAGGGTAGTCGCCTACGAGCAGTACTTC.

The chain employs TRBV7-6 and TRBJ2-1, with 7 bases matching TRBD1. Germline V gives CDR1 SGHVS, CDR2 FNYEAQ. V was clipped by 1 base and J by 4 bases; unmatched bases: 13. The CDR3 is 18 amino acids. The CDR3 bases are TGTGCCAGCAGCTTAGAAAGGCCAGGGGGATTAAGGTACAATGAGCAGTTCTTC. It codes for CASSLERPGGLRYNEQFF.

This clonotype was counted a few times. V and J are TRBV20-1 and TRBJ2-7, with D perhaps being TRBD1 or TRBD2 (5 bases each). The V gene's germline CDR1 is DFQATT and CDR2 SNEGSKA (reference sequence). Deletions cut 6 bases from V and 2 bases from J, with 20 bases between. The CDR3 has 15 amino acids. This chain's CDR3 is CSARPRGRLTYEQYF. In nucleotides, the CDR3 is TGCAGTGCGCGCCCCCGGGGCAGACTAACCTACGAGCAGTACTTC.

To note about this clonotype: One junction end does not reproduce the germline sequence, and a read error may be involved. The chain has TRBV10-3 and TRBJ1-3, with 9 nucleotides matching TRBD1. This CDR3 contains 15 residues. Germline V lookup: CDR1 ENHRY, CDR2 SYGVKD. The DNA of the CDR3 is TGTGCCATCAGCGGGACAGGGATCTCTGGAGACACCATATATTTT. Its translation is CAISGTGISGDTIYF.

This clonotype was seen many times. The J gene is TRBJ2-7, the V gene TRBV18; D possibly matches TRBD1 or TRBD2 (5 bases each). The CDR3 has 15 amino acids. Between the trimmed V and J ends, which lost 4 bases and 3 bases, there was a span of 16 bases. Per germline, CDR1 KGHSH and CDR2 LQKENI. CDR3 sequence (DNA): TGTGCCAGCTCACTAAGCCCGGGACCTGACTACGAGCAGTACTTC. Encoded protein: CASSLSPGPDYEQYF.

The rearrangement joins TRBV29-1 to TRBJ2-3, with 8 bases that match TRBD2. The junction had 8 bases not matched to a gene; V was cut back by 4 bases and J by 8 bases. Germline assignment: CDR1 SQVTM and CDR2 ANQGSEA. This CDR3 spans 13 amino acids. Written as DNA, the CDR3 is TGCAGCGTTGGGGGCCTAGCGGGTGGTACGCAGTATTTT. Its protein product is CSVGGLAGGTQYF.

The chain employs TRBV29-1 and TRBJ1-2; D gene unclear. There are 11 residues in the CDR3. Between the trimmed V and J ends, which lost 1 base and 4 bases, there was a span of 4 bases. Germline V gene lookup returns CDR1 SQVTM and CDR2 ANQGSEA. The CDR3 spells CSVEGTYGYTF. The CDR3 bases are TGCAGCGTTGAAGGGACCTATGGCTACACCTTC. Full variable domain (missing parts from reference TRBV29-1 and TRBJ1-2): SAVISQKPSRDICQRGTSLTIQCQVDSQVTMMFWYRQQPGQSLTLIATANQGSEATYESGFVIDKFPISRPNLTFSTLTVSNMSPEDSSIYLCSVEGTYGYTFGSGTRLTVV.

The rearrangement links TRBV5-6 to TRBJ2-2; D uncertain. From germline, CDR1 is SGHDT and CDR2 YYEEEE. Trimming took off 0 bases at V and 1 base at J, with 10 bases between the two ends. This CDR3 contains 16 residues. This chain's CDR3 is CASSLGFQVNTGELFF. The DNA for the CDR3 is TGTGCCAGCAGCTTGGGGTTCCAGGTGAACACCGGGGAGCTGTTTTTT.

The V gene is TRBV6-5, the J gene TRBJ2-1, with D unclear. The CDR3 totals 13 residues. The V gene's germline CDR1 is MNHEY and CDR2 SVGAGI. V lost 5 bases, J lost 8 bases, and 13 bases lay in between. CDR3 region: CASSRMVGDEQFF. The CDR3 DNA sequence: TGTGCCAGCAGTAGAATGGTTGGAGATGAGCAGTTCTTC.

This chain links TRBV10-3 with TRBJ1-1; the D gene is possibly TRBD1 (5 bases). The V end lost 4 bases, the J end lost 7 bases, and 16 bases lay between the germline ends. Germline V CDR1 and CDR2: ENHRY, SYGVKD. The length of the CDR3 is 14 residues. In DNA, the CDR3 is TGTGCCATCAGTGGTGGGGGGGTATATGGTGAAGCTTTCTTT. Translating it yields CAISGGGVYGEAFF.

The chain recombines TRBV6-5 with TRBJ2-3, with 7 positions matching TRBD2. V gave up 0 bases and J gave up 0 bases; unmatched junction bases: 15. CDR3 length: 20 amino acids. Germline lookup yields CDR1 MNHEY and CDR2 SVGAGI. DNA of the CDR3: TGTGCCAGCAGTTACTCGTACGGGGGGTCCTTTTTATCTAGCACAGATACGCAGTATTTT. It is translated as CASSYSYGGSFLSSTDTQYF.

The V call is TRBV29-1, the J call TRBJ2-3, with D possibly TRBD2 on 6 matching bases. Trimming shortened V by 4 bases and J by 2 bases, and 10 bases separated the two germline ends. Germline V gene lookup returns CDR1 SQVTM and CDR2 ANQGSEA. This CDR3 region has 13 residues. The DNA for the CDR3 is TGCAGCGTTGGAGGGAGGCACACAGATACGCAGTATTTT. This encodes CSVGGRHTDTQYF.

The chain carries TRBV28 and TRBJ2-4; D is unclear. Near its end, the DNA agrees better with TRBJ2-7, so the J call may be wrong. CDR1 is MDHEN, CDR2 SYDVKM, per germline. This CDR3 spans 16 amino acids. CDR3 coding DNA: TGTGCCAGCAGTCCCCCAGGACCAGCTCATCGCTACGAGCAGTACTTC. The encoded protein is CASSPPGPAHRYEQYF.

The chain carries TRBV5-4 and TRBJ2-7; D ambiguous. Germline CDR1 is SGHNT and CDR2 is YYREEE (reference sequence). The CDR3 has 14 amino acids. Trimming left V 7 bases short and J 6 bases short, with 20 bases between. The CDR3 coding sequence is TGTGCCAGCGAATTCCCGGGCTCAACGGGCGAGCAGTACTTC. Protein sequence: CASEFPGSTGEQYF. Together with reference TRBV5-4 and TRBJ2-7, the CDR3 gives the full variable domain: ETGVTQSPTHLIKTRGQQVTLRCSSQSGHNTVSWYQQALGQGPQFIFQYYREEENGRGNFPPRFSGLQFPNYSSELNVNALELDDSALYLCASEFPGSTGEQYFGPGTRLTVT.

The gene calls are TRBV28 and TRBJ1-1; D gene unclear. Germline V CDR1 and CDR2: MDHEN, SYDVKM. The V gene lost 6 bases and the J gene lost 5 bases, with 16 bases spanning the gap. This CDR3 spans 14 amino acids. For the CDR3, the DNA is TGTGCCAGCAGCCGGGGAGACCGTGGGACTGAAGCTTTCTTT. Residues: CASSRGDRGTEAFF.

At least ten counts were recorded for this clonotype. The chain combines TRBV5-1 with TRBJ2-7; 7 bases line up with TRBD1. Germline V gene data show CDR1 as SGHRS and CDR2 as YFSETQ. Trimming cost V 4 bases and J 0 bases; bases outside gene matches: 7. CDR3 size: 15 residues. The CDR3 DNA reads as TGCGCCAGCAGCCCCCGACAGGGAACCTCCTACGAGCAGTACTTC. This encodes CASSPRQGTSYEQYF. Together with reference TRBV5-1 and TRBJ2-7, the CDR3 gives the full variable domain: KAGVTQTPRYLIKTRGQQVTLSCSPISGHRSVSWYQQTPGQGLQFLFEYFSETQRNKGNFPGRFSGRQFSNSRSEMNVSTLELGDSALYLCASSPRQGTSYEQYFGPGTRLTVT.

This clonotype was found a few times. V usage is TRBV20-1 and J usage is TRBJ2-7, with a weak D call TRBD2 (6 bases). Trimming shortened V by 6 bases and J by 2 bases, and 14 bases separated the two germline ends. Per germline, CDR1 DFQATT and CDR2 SNEGSKA (reference sequence). The CDR3 totals 13 residues. Here the CDR3 DNA reads TGCAGTGCCCCCGGGACTCCTCCCTACGAGCAGTACTTC. Translating it yields CSAPGTPPYEQYF.

The J gene is TRBJ2-3, the V gene TRBV29-1, with D possibly matching TRBD2 (5 bases). V dropped 6 bases and J dropped 5 bases, with 12 bases sitting between them. CDR1 and CDR2 (germline): SQVTM, ANQGSEA. CDR3 size: 12 residues. CDR3 region: CSVGEGVDTQYF. The CDR3 nucleotides read TGCAGCGTCGGAGAGGGTGTAGATACGCAGTATTTT.

The CDR3 is CASSTQGIGGYTF. CDR3 in DNA: TGTGCCAGCAGTACCCAGGGAATCGGTGGCTACACCTTC. The V gene is TRBV6-5, the J gene TRBJ1-2, with D possibly TRBD1 on 5 matching bases. The CDR3 length is 13 residues. V lost 5 bases and J 7 bases, leaving 14 bases between the germline ends. Germline CDR1 is MNHEY and CDR2 is SVGAGI.